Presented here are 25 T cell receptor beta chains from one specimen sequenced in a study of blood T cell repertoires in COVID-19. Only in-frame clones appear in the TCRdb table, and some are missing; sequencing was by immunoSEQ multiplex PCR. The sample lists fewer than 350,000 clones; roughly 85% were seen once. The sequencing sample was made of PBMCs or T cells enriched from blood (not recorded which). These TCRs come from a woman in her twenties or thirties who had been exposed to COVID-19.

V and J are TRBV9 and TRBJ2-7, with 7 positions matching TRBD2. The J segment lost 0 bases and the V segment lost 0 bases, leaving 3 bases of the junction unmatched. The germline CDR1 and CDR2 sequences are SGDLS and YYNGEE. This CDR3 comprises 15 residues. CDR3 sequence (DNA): TGTGCCAGCAGCGTAGAGCGGGGAAGCTCCTACGAGCAGTACTTC. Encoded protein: CASSVERGSSYEQYF. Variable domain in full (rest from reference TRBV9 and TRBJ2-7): DSGVTQTPKHLITATGQRVTLRCSPRSGDLSVYWYQQSLDQGLQFLIQYYNGEERAKGNILERFSAQQFPDLHSELNLSSLELGDSALYFCASSVERGSSYEQYFGPGTRLTVT.

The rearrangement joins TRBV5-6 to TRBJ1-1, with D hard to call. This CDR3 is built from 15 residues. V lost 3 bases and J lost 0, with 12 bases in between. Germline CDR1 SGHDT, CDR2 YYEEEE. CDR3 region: CASSWGSGLNTEAFF. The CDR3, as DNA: TGTGCCAGCAGCTGGGGTAGCGGGTTGAACACTGAAGCTTTCTTT.

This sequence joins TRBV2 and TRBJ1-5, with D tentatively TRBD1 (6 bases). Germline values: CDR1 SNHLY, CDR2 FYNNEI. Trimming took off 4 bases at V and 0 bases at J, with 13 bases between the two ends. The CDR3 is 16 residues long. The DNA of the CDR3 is TGTGCCAGCAGTGGCCGGGACACCTATAGCAATCAGCCCCAGCATTTT. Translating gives CASSGRDTYSNQPQHF.

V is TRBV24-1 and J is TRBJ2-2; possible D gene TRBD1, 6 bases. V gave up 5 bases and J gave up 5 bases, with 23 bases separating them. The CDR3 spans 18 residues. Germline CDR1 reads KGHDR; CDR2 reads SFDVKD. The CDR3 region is CATSGPRRGSIWTGELFF. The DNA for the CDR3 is TGTGCCACCAGTGGACCTCGAAGGGGGTCGATCTGGACCGGGGAGCTGTTTTTT.

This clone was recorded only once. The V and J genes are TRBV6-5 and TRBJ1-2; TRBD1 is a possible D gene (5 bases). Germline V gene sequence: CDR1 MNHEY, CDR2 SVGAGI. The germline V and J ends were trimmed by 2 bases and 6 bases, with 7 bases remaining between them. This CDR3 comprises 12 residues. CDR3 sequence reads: CASSYKGNGYTF. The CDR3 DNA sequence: TGTGCCAGCAGTTACAAGGGGAATGGCTACACCTTC.

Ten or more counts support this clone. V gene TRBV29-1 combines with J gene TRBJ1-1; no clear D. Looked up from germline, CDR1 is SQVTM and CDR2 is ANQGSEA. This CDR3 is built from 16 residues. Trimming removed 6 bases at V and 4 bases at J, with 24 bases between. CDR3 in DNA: TGCAGCGTCACAAGAGGTTCAGCGATGACGGGCACTGAAGCTTTCTTT. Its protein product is CSVTRGSAMTGTEAFF.

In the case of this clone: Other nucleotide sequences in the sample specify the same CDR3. In DNA, the CDR3 is TGTGCCAGCAGCGGCGGACAGGGTAATTCACCCCTCCACTTT. It translates to CASSGGQGNSPLHF. The chain links TRBV9 to TRBJ1-6; 8 nucleotides agree with TRBD1. Germline V lookup: CDR1 SGDLS, CDR2 YYNGEE. The CDR3 contains 14 residues. V lost 3 bases to trimming and J lost 6 bases; unmatched junction nucleotides: 2. The whole variable domain, remainder taken from reference TRBV9 and TRBJ1-6, is DSGVTQTPKHLITATGQRVTLRCSPRSGDLSVYWYQQSLDQGLQFLIQYYNGEERAKGNILERFSAQQFPDLHSELNLSSLELGDSALYFCASSGGQGNSPLHFGNGTRLTVT.

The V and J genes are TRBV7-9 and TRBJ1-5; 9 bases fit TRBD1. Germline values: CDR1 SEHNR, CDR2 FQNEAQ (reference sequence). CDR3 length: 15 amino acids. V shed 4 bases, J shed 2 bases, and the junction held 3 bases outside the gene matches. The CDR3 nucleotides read TGTGCCAGCAGCTCACAGGGGGCTGGCAATCAGCCCCAGCATTTT. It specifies CASSSQGAGNQPQHF.

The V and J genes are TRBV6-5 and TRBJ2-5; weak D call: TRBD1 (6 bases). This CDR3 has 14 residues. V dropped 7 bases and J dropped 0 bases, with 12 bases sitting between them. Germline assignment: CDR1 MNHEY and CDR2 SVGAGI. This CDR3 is CASTRTADQETQYF. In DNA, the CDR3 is TGTGCCAGCACTAGGACAGCTGACCAAGAGACCCAGTACTTC.

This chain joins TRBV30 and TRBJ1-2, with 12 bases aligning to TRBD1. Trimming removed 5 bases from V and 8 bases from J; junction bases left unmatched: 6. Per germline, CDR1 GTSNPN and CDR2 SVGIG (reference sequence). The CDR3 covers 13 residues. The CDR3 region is CAWGTGGARGYTF. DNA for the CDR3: TGTGCCTGGGGGACAGGGGGCGCGAGGGGCTACACCTTC.

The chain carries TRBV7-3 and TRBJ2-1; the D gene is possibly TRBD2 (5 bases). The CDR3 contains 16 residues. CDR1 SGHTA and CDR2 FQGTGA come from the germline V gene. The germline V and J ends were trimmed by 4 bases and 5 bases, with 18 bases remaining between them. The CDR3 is CASSSGIGPLNNEQFF. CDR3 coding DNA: TGTGCCAGCAGCTCGGGAATCGGGCCCCTAAACAATGAGCAGTTCTTC.

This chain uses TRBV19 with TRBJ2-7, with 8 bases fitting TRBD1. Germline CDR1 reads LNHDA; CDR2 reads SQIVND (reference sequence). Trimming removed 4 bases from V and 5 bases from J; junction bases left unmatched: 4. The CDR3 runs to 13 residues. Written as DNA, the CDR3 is TGTGCCAGTAGTACTCTGACAGGGGACGAGCAGTACTTC. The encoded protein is CASSTLTGDEQYF.

CDR3 residues: CSAVSREQYF. The CDR3 bases are TGCAGTGCTGTCTCTAGGGAGCAGTACTTC. The chain links TRBV20-1 to TRBJ2-7; unclear D gene. The CDR3 sequence is 10 residues long. Germline CDR1 is DFQATT and CDR2 is SNEGSKA (reference sequence). V was clipped by 5 bases and J by 7 bases, with 9 bases between them.

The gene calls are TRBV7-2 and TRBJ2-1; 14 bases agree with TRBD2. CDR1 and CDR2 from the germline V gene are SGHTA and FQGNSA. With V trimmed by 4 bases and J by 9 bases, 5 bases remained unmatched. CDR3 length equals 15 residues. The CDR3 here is CASSSGLAGEGEQFF. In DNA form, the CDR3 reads TGTGCCAGCAGCTCGGGACTAGCGGGAGAGGGTGAGCAGTTCTTC. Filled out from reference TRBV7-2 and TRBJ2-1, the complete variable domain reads GAGVSQSPSNKVTEKGKDVELRCDPISGHTALYWYRQSLGQGLEFLIYFQGNSAPDKSGLPSDRFSAERTGGSVSTLTIQRTQQEDSAVYLCASSSGLAGEGEQFFGPGTRLTVL.

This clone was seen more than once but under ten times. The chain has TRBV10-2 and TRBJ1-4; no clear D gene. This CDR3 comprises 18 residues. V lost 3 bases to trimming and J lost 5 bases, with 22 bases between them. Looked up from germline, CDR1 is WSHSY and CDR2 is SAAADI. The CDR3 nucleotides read TGCGCCAGCAGTGATGGACTGGTGAAAGGGCGCCTCAATGAAAAACTGTTTTTT. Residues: CASSDGLVKGRLNEKLFF.

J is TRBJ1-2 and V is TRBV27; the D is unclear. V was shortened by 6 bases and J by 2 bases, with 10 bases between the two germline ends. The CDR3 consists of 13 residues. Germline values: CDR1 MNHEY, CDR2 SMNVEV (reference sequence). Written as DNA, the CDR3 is TGTGCCAGCAGCCCTACTCTCAACTATGGCTACACCTTC. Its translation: CASSPTLNYGYTF.

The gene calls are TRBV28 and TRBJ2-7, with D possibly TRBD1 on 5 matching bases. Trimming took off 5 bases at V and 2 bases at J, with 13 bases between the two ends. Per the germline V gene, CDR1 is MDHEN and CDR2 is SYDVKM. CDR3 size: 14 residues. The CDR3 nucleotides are TGTGCCAGCAGTGCCCTTTGGGGCCCCTACGAGCAGTACTTC. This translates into CASSALWGPYEQYF.

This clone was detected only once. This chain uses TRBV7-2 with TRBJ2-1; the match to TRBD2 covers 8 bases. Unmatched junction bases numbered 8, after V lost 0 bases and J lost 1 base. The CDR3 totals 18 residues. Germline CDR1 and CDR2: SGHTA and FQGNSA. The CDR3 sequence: CASSLARGSGISYNEQFF. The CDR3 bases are TGTGCCAGCAGCTTAGCGCGGGGTAGCGGGATTTCCTACAATGAGCAGTTCTTC.

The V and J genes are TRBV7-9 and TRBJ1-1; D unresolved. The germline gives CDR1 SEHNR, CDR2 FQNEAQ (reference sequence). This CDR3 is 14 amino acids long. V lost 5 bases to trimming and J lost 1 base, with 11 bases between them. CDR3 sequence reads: CASSPWAANTEAFF. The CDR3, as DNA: TGTGCCAGCAGCCCCTGGGCCGCGAACACTGAAGCTTTCTTT.

CDR3 bases: TGTGCCAGCAGCTTGTCATCGCGGTGGGACGAGCAGTACTTC. The encoded protein is CASSLSSRWDEQYF. The J gene is TRBJ2-7, the V gene TRBV5-4, with no clear D. This CDR3 is built from 14 residues. V gave up 1 base and J gave up 5 bases, with 13 bases separating them. Looked up from germline, CDR1 is SGHNT and CDR2 is YYREEE (reference sequence).

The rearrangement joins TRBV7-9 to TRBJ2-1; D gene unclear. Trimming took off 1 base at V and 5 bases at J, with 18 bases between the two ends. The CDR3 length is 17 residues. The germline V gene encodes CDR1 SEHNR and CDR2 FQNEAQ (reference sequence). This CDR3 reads CASSLEDTHRHHNEQFF. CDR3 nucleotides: TGTGCCAGCAGCTTAGAAGACACCCACCGTCATCACAATGAGCAGTTCTTC.

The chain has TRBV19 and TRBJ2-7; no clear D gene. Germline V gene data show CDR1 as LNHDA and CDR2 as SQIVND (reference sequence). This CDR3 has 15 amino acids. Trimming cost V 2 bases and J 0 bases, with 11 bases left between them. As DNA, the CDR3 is TGTGCCAGTAGTATATCTGAGGTTAGCTCCTACGAGCAGTACTTC. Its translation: CASSISEVSSYEQYF.

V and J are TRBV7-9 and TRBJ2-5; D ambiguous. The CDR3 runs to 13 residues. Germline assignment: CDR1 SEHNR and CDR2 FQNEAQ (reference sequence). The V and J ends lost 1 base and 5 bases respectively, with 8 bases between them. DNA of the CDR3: TGTGCCAGCAGCTTAGGCTATCTGGAGACCCAGTACTTC. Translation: CASSLGYLETQYF.

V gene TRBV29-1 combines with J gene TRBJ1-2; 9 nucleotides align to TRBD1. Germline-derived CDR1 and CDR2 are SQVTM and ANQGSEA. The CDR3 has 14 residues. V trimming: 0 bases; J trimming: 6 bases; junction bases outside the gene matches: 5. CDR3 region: CSVEDGQGWDGYTF. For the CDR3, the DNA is TGCAGCGTTGAAGATGGACAGGGGTGGGATGGCTACACCTTC.

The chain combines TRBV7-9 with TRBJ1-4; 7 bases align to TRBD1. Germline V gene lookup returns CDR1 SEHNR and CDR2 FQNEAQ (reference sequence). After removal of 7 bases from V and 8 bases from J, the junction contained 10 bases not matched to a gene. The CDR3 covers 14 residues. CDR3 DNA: TGTGCCAGCACCACGACAGGGACCGAGGAAAAACTGTTTTTT. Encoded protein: CASTTTGTEEKLFF.